This T cell receptor (beta chain) was documented in a study of blood T cell repertoires in COVID-19 (dated by TCRdb to 2018 to 2021). Concerning the study at large: The collaborator samples originated in the United States, Italy and Spain and spanned the acute and convalescent phases of COVID-19. The repertoires were released in a freely available public database meant as a resource for research on the immune response to SARS-CoV-2. Samples came from the ongoing ImmuneRACE study (first 160 participants) plus 1,254 subjects from 6 global collaborators. The material from the prospective study consisted of cDNA or gDNA derived from T cells, B-cell-depleted T cells, or PBMCs. The dataset comprised deeply sampled blood TCRbeta repertoires from subjects exposed to, actively infected with, or recovered from COVID-19. HLA class I and class II types, where available, came from metadata supplied by the sample provider rather than from assay-based typing. A de-identified subject ID, COVID-19 status, age in years and sex were almost always included in the sample metadata.

Notes on this clone: The antigen this receptor binds is unknown. Within one base of it there is no much larger clone, and no base qualities were kept.

General conclusions and limits of the study: The amount of clinical and demographic metadata varied by source and participant and was provided uncurated.

Participants in the prospective study were enrolled through a virtual design, were aged about 18 to 100 years, and lived in 20 to 30 United States geographic areas. To assign participants to cohorts, the prospective study relied on clinical history that participants themselves reported in a screening survey and a study questionnaire. Recovered participants in ImmuneRACE Cohort 3 were defined as having two consecutive negative NP/OP PCR tests, clearance from a healthcare professional, or resolution of symptoms. In the prospective study, whole blood, serum and a nasopharyngeal or oropharyngeal swab were collected from each participant by mobile phlebotomists. Prospective study participants could optionally give additional blood draws and questionnaires over an approximately two-month period. Prospective study blood samples were shipped either frozen or at room temperature before DNA extraction. TCRbeta CDR3 regions were amplified from genomic DNA using the immunoSEQ Assay, a bias-controlled multiplex PCR. The authors' pipeline ran thus. The number of nucleated cells in each sample was estimated by amplification of reference gene primers within the assay. Sequence reads were collapsed and filtered to measure the absolute abundance of every unique TCRbeta CDR3 rearrangement. Productive Simpson clonality was computed per sample as the square root of Simpson's diversity index over productive rearrangements. This immuneACCESS table, as held by TCRdb, lists in-frame sequences with V and J called but not all clones. Of the missing ones, under half trace to an unresolved V gene in checked studies; the others have no known cause. That table is the source of V, J and clone size, and D and trimming were worked out from the DNA. The sample table contains roughly 370,000 clones; only one count was recorded for more than 75% of them. The ten top clones hold roughly a tenth of the sample.

The cysteine opens and the phenylalanine closes a CDR3 of 16 amino acids. The read is trimmed to its CDR3 DNA, 48 bases read in frame from base 1. CDR1 and CDR2 (SEHNR, FQNEAQ) derive from the germline V gene (reference sequence). V is pared back by 6 bases and J by 0 bases, with 12 bases lying between the germline termini. The sequence was obtained from a woman aged 45-59 years who had recovered from COVID-19. The sequencing input was PBMCs or T cells enriched from blood (not recorded which). This sequence uses TRBV7-9 and TRBJ1-6, and the D gene may be TRBD1, 6 bases matching. CDR3 sequence: CASRPGQSSYNSPLHF. DNA sequence: TGTGCCAGCAGACCAGGACAGAGCTCCTATAATTCACCCCTCCACTTT.